These 27 T cell receptor beta chains were all obtained from the same sample, sequenced in a study of technical replicates of blood from several donors. Produced via immunoSEQ multiplex PCR; TCRdb's table is partial and in-frame only. The table shows 67,000 or so clones, with more than 90% occurring only once. The sample was T cells isolated from PBMCs. The receptors here all came from a human donor in good health.

This clone is a singleton in its sample. V gene TRBV9 combines with J gene TRBJ2-7; 7 nucleotides line up with TRBD2. The trim removed 4 bases at V and 4 bases at J, leaving 11 bases unmatched. The CDR3 sequence is 15 residues long. Germline V gene data show CDR1 as SGDLS and CDR2 as YYNGEE. CDR3 sequence reads: CASSPSAGVDYEQYF. CDR3 bases: TGTGCCAGCAGCCCCAGTGCGGGAGTAGATTACGAGCAGTACTTC.

The CDR3 region has the DNA TGCGCCAGCAGCTTGGAGCGGGAGGGCCGAGATGAGCAGTTCTTC. Encoded protein: CASSLEREGRDEQFF. The rearrangement joins TRBV5-1 to TRBJ2-1, with 10 bases matching TRBD2. The germline V gene encodes CDR1 SGHRS and CDR2 YFSETQ. The CDR3 sequence is 15 residues long. V lost 0 bases, J lost 8 bases, and 5 bases stayed unmatched.

This clone has only a few counts. The rearrangement joins TRBV11-2 to TRBJ1-1; TRBD1 might be the D (5 bases). V lost 1 base and J 0 bases, leaving 12 bases between the germline ends. From germline, CDR1 is SGHAT and CDR2 FQNNGV. This CDR3 has 16 amino acids. Written as DNA, the CDR3 is TGTGCCAGCAGCTTAGGGGGGGTAGTCCTGAACACTGAAGCTTTCTTT. It specifies CASSLGGVVLNTEAFF.

The chain combines TRBV30 with TRBJ1-3, with D unclear. Germline values: CDR1 GTSNPN, CDR2 SVGIG (reference sequence). The CDR3 sequence is 13 residues long. V was pared by 4 bases and J by 4 bases, with 11 bases between. CDR3 DNA: TGTGCCTGGACCCGGGGAGGAGGAAACACCATATATTTT. Translating it yields CAWTRGGGNTIYF.

The chain combines TRBV10-3 with TRBJ2-5, with a weak D call TRBD1 (5 bases). This CDR3 is 14 amino acids long. Germline V lookup: CDR1 ENHRY, CDR2 SYGVKD. V was cut by 5 bases and J by 1 base, with 11 bases left in between. CDR3: CAISFQGAQETQYF. In DNA form, the CDR3 reads TGTGCCATCAGTTTTCAGGGTGCCCAAGAGACCCAGTACTTC.

This chain connects TRBV11-2 to TRBJ1-2, with 9 positions matching TRBD1. The ends lost 3 bases at V and 3 bases at J; junction bases unmatched: 11. This CDR3 is 17 amino acids long. In germline, CDR1 is SGHAT, CDR2 FQNNGV. CDR3 in DNA: TGTGCCAGCAGCTTTTTCCCGCGGGACAGGGATCACTATGGCTACACCTTC. It specifies CASSFFPRDRDHYGYTF.

The rearrangement joins TRBV5-6 to TRBJ2-7; D is undetermined. The length of the CDR3 is 12 residues. In germline, CDR1 is SGHDT, CDR2 YYEEEE. Trimming shortened V by 0 bases and J by 1 base, and 2 bases separated the two germline ends. CDR3 sequence (DNA): TGTGCCAGCAGCTTGGCTTCCTACGAGCAGTACTTC. Translation: CASSLASYEQYF.

V usage is TRBV6-6 and J usage is TRBJ1-4; TRBD1 matches at 8 bases. The CDR3 extends over 13 amino acids. Germline CDR1 reads MNHNY; CDR2 reads SVGAGI (reference sequence). V trimming: 5 bases; J trimming: 9 bases; junction bases outside the gene matches: 5. CDR3 coding DNA: TGTGCCAGCAGTCCCGGACAGGGAAAAAAACTGTTTTTT. It codes for CASSPGQGKKLFF.

The chain uses TRBV30 and TRBJ2-1; 8 nucleotides match TRBD2. The V segment lost 1 base and the J segment 6 bases; nucleotides outside the gene matches: 11. This CDR3 contains 16 residues. Germline CDR1 is GTSNPN and CDR2 is SVGIG (reference sequence). The CDR3: CAWSAVYAGGTNEQFF. CDR3 sequence (DNA): TGTGCCTGGAGTGCCGTTTATGCGGGAGGAACCAATGAGCAGTTCTTC.

The chain recombines TRBV9 with TRBJ2-7, with TRBD2 matching over 7 bases. In germline, CDR1 is SGDLS, CDR2 YYNGEE. The CDR3 extends over 13 amino acids. The V gene end was trimmed by 3 bases and the J gene end by 2 bases; junction bases not matched to a gene: 2. The CDR3 DNA is TGTGCCAGCAGCGCCGGACTAGCCTACGAGCAGTACTTC. Translated: CASSAGLAYEQYF.

This chain links TRBV7-3 with TRBJ2-7, with a weak D call TRBD2 (6 bases). Germline lookup yields CDR1 SGHTA and CDR2 FQGTGA. Trimming removed 5 bases from V and 0 bases from J, with 11 bases in between. The CDR3 loop spans 14 amino acids. Written as DNA, the CDR3 is TGTGCCAGCAGCCCCCCCGGGAGCTCCTACGAGCAGTACTTC. Residues: CASSPPGSSYEQYF.

This CDR3 is CASSLVEEKLFF. Here the CDR3 DNA reads TGTGCCAGCAGCTTGGTAGAAGAAAAACTGTTTTTT. V and J are TRBV7-8 and TRBJ1-4; no clear D gene. The CDR3 has 12 amino acids. From germline, CDR1 is SGHVS and CDR2 FQNEAQ. V was trimmed by 3 bases and J by 8 bases, leaving 7 bases between them.

The V call is TRBV6-5, the J call TRBJ1-4; maybe TRBD1 (6 bases). CDR3 length: 15 residues. Germline lookup yields CDR1 MNHEY and CDR2 SVGAGI. Trimming removed 6 bases at V and 8 bases at J, with 19 bases between. The CDR3 sequence is CASSKEGGVWEKLFF. CDR3 bases: TGTGCCAGCAGCAAGGAGGGGGGGGTATGGGAAAAACTGTTTTTT.

The V gene is TRBV11-3, the J gene TRBJ2-5; TRBD1 matches at 10 bases. Per the germline V gene, CDR1 is SGHNT and CDR2 is YENEEA. The CDR3 length is 15 residues. J lost 3 bases, V lost 1 base, and 2 bases had no gene match. The CDR3 DNA reads TGTGCCAGCAGCTTAGGGACAGGGGGGGAAGAGACCCAGTACTTC. It codes for CASSLGTGGEETQYF.

The chain has TRBV2 and TRBJ1-1, with 7 bases lining up with TRBD1. Germline V CDR1 and CDR2: SNHLY, FYNNEI. This CDR3 has 13 residues. V trimming: 8 bases; J trimming: 0 bases; junction bases outside the gene matches: 3. The CDR3 nucleotides read TGTGCCAGCCGACAGGGTATGAACACTGAAGCTTTCTTT. Its translation: CASRQGMNTEAFF. The complete variable domain, with remaining parts taken from reference TRBV2 and TRBJ1-1, reads EPEVTQTPSHQVTQMGQEVILRCVPISNHLYFYWYRQILGQKVEFLVSFYNNEISEKSEIFDDQFSVERPDGSNFTLKIRSTKLEDSAMYFCASRQGMNTEAFFGQGTRLTVV.

V usage is TRBV9 and J usage is TRBJ1-4, with 9 bases fitting TRBD1. The V and J ends lost 2 bases and 5 bases, in that order; junction bases with no gene match: 4. The CDR3 sequence is 15 residues long. Per germline, CDR1 SGDLS and CDR2 YYNGEE. CDR3 bases: TGTGCCAGCAGCGTTAAGGGGACAGGGAATGAAAAACTGTTTTTT. It yields the protein CASSVKGTGNEKLFF.

This chain links TRBV11-3 with TRBJ1-3; D gene ambiguous. The germline V gene encodes CDR1 SGHNT and CDR2 YENEEA. V was pared by 5 bases and J by 2 bases, with 13 bases between. CDR3 length: 15 amino acids. CDR3 in amino acids: CASSQREGTGNTIYF. For the CDR3, the DNA is TGTGCCAGCAGCCAGCGCGAGGGCACTGGAAACACCATATATTTT.

The table lists this clone with a count of one. The J gene is TRBJ2-3, the V gene TRBV6-4; TRBD2 matches at 7 bases. The trim removed 5 bases at V and 2 bases at J, leaving 4 bases unmatched. The CDR3 has 14 residues. Germline CDR1 is MRHNA and CDR2 is SNTAGT. DNA of the CDR3: TGTGCCAGCAGTCTACTAGCGTTCACAGATACGCAGTATTTT. Its translation: CASSLLAFTDTQYF.

The V gene is TRBV28, the J gene TRBJ2-7; TRBD1 matches 7 bases. The V segment lost 5 bases and the J segment 2 bases; nucleotides outside the gene matches: 3. The CDR3 runs 13 residues. Looked up from germline, CDR1 is MDHEN and CDR2 is SYDVKM. CDR3 sequence (DNA): TGTGCCAGCAGTCGAGACAGGGCCTACGAGCAGTACTTC. Its protein product is CASSRDRAYEQYF.

This chain connects TRBV6-5 to TRBJ1-4, with D possibly matching TRBD1 (6 bases). V lost 0 bases to trimming and J lost 2 bases, with 7 bases between them. The CDR3 runs 15 residues. CDR1 is MNHEY and CDR2 is SVGAGI in the germline V gene. CDR3 in amino acids: CASSYSGGTNEKLFF. The DNA for the CDR3 is TGTGCCAGCAGTTACTCAGGGGGTACTAATGAAAAACTGTTTTTT.

This chain links TRBV5-5 with TRBJ1-1, with 11 positions matching TRBD1. The CDR3 is 16 residues long. J lost 4 bases, V lost 4 bases, and 9 bases had no gene match. Germline V gene sequence: CDR1 SGHKS, CDR2 YYEKEE (reference sequence). The chain's CDR3 is CASSPGQGAFGTEAFF. The CDR3 nucleotides are TGTGCCAGCAGCCCTGGACAGGGGGCTTTCGGCACTGAAGCTTTCTTT.

The rearrangement links TRBV4-2 to TRBJ1-1; D is possibly TRBD1 (6 bases). The V and J ends lost 0 bases and 0 bases respectively, with 23 bases between them. From germline, CDR1 is LGHNA and CDR2 YNFKEQ. The length of the CDR3 is 20 residues. CDR3 nucleotides: TGTGCCAGCAGCCAAGACAAGGCATCGCGCAGGGGAGGGATGAACACTGAAGCTTTCTTT. Protein sequence: CASSQDKASRRGGMNTEAFF.

This chain joins TRBV7-2 and TRBJ2-7; 9 positions agree with TRBD1. CDR1 and CDR2 (germline): SGHTA, FQGNSA. J was trimmed by 4 bases and V by 5 bases; bases with no gene match: 9. The CDR3 is made up of 15 amino acids. Here the CDR3 reads CASSIGGQGAYEQYF. The CDR3 nucleotides are TGTGCCAGCAGCATAGGGGGACAGGGTGCGTACGAGCAGTACTTC.

The J gene is TRBJ2-7, the V gene TRBV9; possibly TRBD1 for D (6 bases). CDR3 length: 14 residues. Trimming stripped 4 bases from V and 0 bases from J, with 11 bases between. Germline CDR1 reads SGDLS; CDR2 reads YYNGEE. The CDR3 loop reads CASSPQGPSYEQYF. The CDR3, as DNA: TGTGCCAGCAGCCCTCAGGGGCCCTCCTACGAGCAGTACTTC.

The chain joins TRBV5-1 to TRBJ2-1, with 10 bases lining up with TRBD2. The CDR3 spans 15 residues. Germline CDR1 and CDR2: SGHRS and YFSETQ. Unmatched junction bases numbered 4, after V lost 1 base and J lost 6 bases. The DNA for the CDR3 is TGCGCCAGCAGCTTGACGTCTAGCGGGGGCAATGAGCAGTTCTTC. Its protein product is CASSLTSSGGNEQFF.

The chain couples TRBV19 to TRBJ1-5; 9 bases are a match to TRBD1. The CDR3 covers 17 residues. Germline V gene sequence: CDR1 LNHDA, CDR2 SQIVND (reference sequence). J lost 3 bases, V lost 4 bases, and 10 bases had no gene match. CDR3 bases: TGTGCCAGTAGTAGCTCCACCGGGACAGGGACCAATCAGCCCCAGCATTTT. Residues: CASSSSTGTGTNQPQHF.

V usage is TRBV5-6 and J usage is TRBJ1-1; D possibly corresponds to TRBD1 (6 bases). CDR3 length: 14 amino acids. V was clipped by 4 bases and J by 7 bases, with 17 bases between them. CDR1 is SGHDT, CDR2 YYEEEE, per germline. In DNA form, the CDR3 reads TGTGCCAGCAGCGACGGACAGCAAGTAGGTGAAGCTTTCTTT. Amino acids: CASSDGQQVGEAFF.